The 18 T cell receptor beta chains below all came from one sample that was sequenced in a study of T cells in Graves' hyperthyroidism and ophthalmopathy. RNA transcripts were the template for amplifying TCR beta CDR3 regions. The TCR CDR3 was amplified in a first-round RT-PCR using the HTBI primer set. TCRdb itself ran the multiplex PCR reads through MiXCR, one entry per CDR3 protein. The table includes more than 500,000 distinct CDR3 sequences, 12% to 15% detected once. Sequences were obtained from blood. These receptor sequences come from a woman aged 40 to 49 with Graves' hyperthyroidism.

This clonotype was seen many times. The V call is TRBV20-1, the J call TRBJ2-7; D could derive from TRBD1 or TRBD2 (5 bases each). The CDR3 is 13 residues long. Germline V gene lookup returns CDR1 DFQATT and CDR2 SNEGSKA (reference sequence). Trimming left V 3 bases short and J 3 bases short, with 12 bases between. In nucleotides, the CDR3 is TGCAGTGCTAGTGTCGGGGCTCACTACGAGCAGTACTTC. Translating it yields CSASVGAHYEQYF.

The chain joins TRBV15 to TRBJ2-1, with TRBD1 matching over 7 bases. CDR3 length: 13 residues. Losses at the gene ends were 6 bases for V and 6 bases for J; bases not matched to a gene: 5. Germline CDR1 and CDR2: LNHNV and YYDKDF (reference sequence). The CDR3 nucleotides are TGTGCCACCAGTGGGCCAGGGGGCAATGAGCAGTTCTTC. It codes for CATSGPGGNEQFF.

This clonotype has just a few counts. J is TRBJ2-3 and V is TRBV27; 11 nucleotides agree with TRBD1. CDR1 is MNHEY and CDR2 is SMNVEV in the germline V gene (reference sequence). This CDR3 spans 16 amino acids. V trimming: 5 bases; J trimming: 4 bases; junction bases outside the gene matches: 8. CDR3 region: CASSLWTGGRADTQYF. The DNA of the CDR3 is TGTGCCAGCAGTCTATGGACAGGGGGCAGGGCAGATACGCAGTATTTT.

This clonotype was counted ten times or more. The rearrangement links TRBV20-1 to TRBJ2-7; D is unclear. V was pared by 5 bases and J by 4 bases, with 18 bases between. This CDR3 contains 14 residues. Looked up from germline, CDR1 is DFQATT and CDR2 is SNEGSKA (reference sequence). CDR3 nucleotides: TGCAGTGCTGACGGTGGGCTAGTGGATTACGAGCAGTACTTC. This sequence encodes CSADGGLVDYEQYF.

This clonotype was seen many times. V gene TRBV7-8 combines with J gene TRBJ1-5, with D possibly matching TRBD1 (6 bases). The CDR3 consists of 17 residues. Trimming left V 4 bases short and J 0 bases short, with 16 bases between. Germline CDR1 reads SGHVS; CDR2 reads FQNEAQ. The CDR3 loop reads CASSSLTGQFSNQPQHF. CDR3 DNA sequence: TGTGCCAGCAGCTCGCTCACGGGACAATTTAGCAATCAGCCCCAGCATTTT.

The J gene is TRBJ2-3, the V gene TRBV30; 11 nucleotides line up with TRBD2. CDR1 is GTSNPN and CDR2 is SVGIG in the germline V gene (reference sequence). Trimming cost V 5 bases and J 2 bases; bases outside gene matches: 12. CDR3 size: 17 residues. The CDR3 protein is CAWAEGTSGVYTDTQYF. CDR3 DNA sequence: TGTGCCTGGGCGGAGGGGACTAGCGGAGTCTACACAGATACGCAGTATTTT.

CDR3 DNA sequence: TGCGCCAGCAGCCAAGCGGGAGCCGAAAATTACGATGAGCAGTTCTTC. Its translation is CASSQAGAENYDEQFF. J is TRBJ2-1 and V is TRBV4-1; D may be TRBD2 (6 bases). There are 16 residues in the CDR3. V was pared by 1 base and J by 8 bases, with 18 bases between. CDR1 is MGHRA, CDR2 YSYEKL, per germline.

The table lists this clonotype with many counts. The CDR3 DNA is TGTGCCAGCACTTCGCCCACGGAGACCCAGTACTTC. It specifies CASTSPTETQYF. The chain has TRBV6-1 and TRBJ2-5; D is uncertain. In germline, CDR1 is MNHNS, CDR2 SASEGT. The CDR3 loop spans 12 amino acids. With 7 bases removed from V and 5 bases from J, the gap between germline ends came to 11 bases.

Ten or more counts support this clonotype. This chain uses TRBV28 with TRBJ2-5, with 7 bases lining up with TRBD2. J gave up 1 base and V 3 bases, and 11 bases lay outside the gene matches. This CDR3 has 17 residues. CDR1 MDHEN and CDR2 SYDVKM come from the germline V gene. Here the CDR3 reads CASSFLGREPSQETQYF. In DNA, the CDR3 is TGTGCCAGCAGTTTTCTGGGGAGGGAACCCTCCCAAGAGACCCAGTACTTC.

This clonotype was counted between two and nine times. The chain joins TRBV12-3 or TRBV12-4 to TRBJ2-7, with D possibly being TRBD1 (6 bases). Trimming removed 4 bases at V and 8 bases at J, with 12 bases between. The CDR3 has 12 residues. The CDR3 here is CASSSSGDKQYF. In DNA form, the CDR3 reads TGTGCCAGCAGTTCTTCCGGGGACAAGCAGTACTTC.

About this clonotype: A much larger clone differs by one base, so this may be a read error. The V gene is TRBV6-2 or TRBV6-3, the J gene TRBJ1-2; 9 nucleotides match TRBD1. V lost 8 bases to trimming and J lost 7 bases; unmatched junction nucleotides: 8. The germline V gene has CDR1 MNHEY and CDR2 SVGEGT. The CDR3 runs to 13 residues. The CDR3: CASGINRGLGYTF. CDR3 nucleotide sequence: TGTGCCAGCGGAATCAACAGGGGGCTTGGCTACACCTTC.

This clonotype appeared many times. The rearrangement uses TRBV11-2 and TRBJ2-7, with TRBD2 matching over 8 bases. CDR1 and CDR2 from the germline V gene are SGHAT and FQNNGV. The CDR3 runs to 15 residues. With 3 bases clipped from V and 2 bases from J, the junction kept 6 bases outside the gene matches. CDR3 in DNA: TGTGCCAGCAGCTTGGGTAGCGGGAAGACCTACGAGCAGTACTTC. Its translation: CASSLGSGKTYEQYF.

The sample holds a few counts of this clonotype. This chain connects TRBV4-1 to TRBJ2-6; D may be TRBD1 (5 bases). Per the germline V gene, CDR1 is MGHRA and CDR2 is YSYEKL. CDR3 length: 16 residues. Trimming took 1 base from V and 3 from J, leaving 10 bases between them. The CDR3 DNA follows: TGCGCCAGCAGCCAAGTGACAGTTGATGGGGCCAACGTCCTGACTTTC. It specifies CASSQVTVDGANVLTF.

This clonotype was seen a few times. This chain joins TRBV9 and TRBJ1-2, with a tentative D call TRBD1 (6 bases). The CDR3 covers 15 residues. Trimming left V 1 base short and J 1 base short, with 11 bases between. Germline V gene data show CDR1 as SGDLS and CDR2 as YYNGEE. In DNA, the CDR3 is TGTGCCAGCAGCGTAACGGGACATTTTAACTATGGCTACACCTTC. It yields the protein CASSVTGHFNYGYTF. Supplemented by reference TRBV9 and TRBJ1-2, the full variable domain reads DSGVTQTPKHLITATGQRVTLRCSPRSGDLSVYWYQQSLDQGLQFLIQYYNGEERAKGNILERFSAQQFPDLHSELNLSSLELGDSALYFCASSVTGHFNYGYTFGSGTRLTVV.

The chain recombines TRBV28 with TRBJ2-7; 8 bases fit TRBD1. CDR3 length equals 13 residues. CDR1 and CDR2 (germline): MDHEN, SYDVKM. V shed 6 bases, J shed 4 bases, and the junction held 5 bases outside the gene matches. CDR3 bases: TGTGCCAGCAGGGGCAGGGGGCTTTACGAGCAGTACTTC. Amino acid sequence: CASRGRGLYEQYF.

This clonotype appeared many times. V usage is TRBV7-9 and J usage is TRBJ1-1; D is unclear. CDR1 is SEHNR, CDR2 FQNEAQ, per germline (reference sequence). The CDR3 has 11 residues. Trimming removed 4 bases at V and 6 bases at J, with 6 bases between. CDR3 bases: TGTGCCAGCAGCTCCGGACCTGAAGCTTTCTTT. Residues: CASSSGPEAFF.

This clonotype was observed at least ten times. V is TRBV28 and J is TRBJ1-3; D call uncertain. Germline assignment: CDR1 MDHEN and CDR2 SYDVKM. The CDR3 loop spans 13 amino acids. The V end was cut by 1 base, the J end by 4 bases, with 5 bases between. CDR3 residues: CASSLLLGNTIYF. The CDR3, as DNA: TGTGCCAGCAGTTTATTACTGGGAAACACCATATATTTT.

This clonotype was seen repeatedly, ten times or more. This chain joins TRBV11-2 and TRBJ2-1, with 13 bases that match TRBD2. This CDR3 region has 16 residues. Germline CDR1 SGHAT, CDR2 FQNNGV. V trimming: 3 bases; J trimming: 9 bases; junction bases outside the gene matches: 8. CDR3 bases: TGTGCCAGCAGCTTCGGACTAGCGGGAGCCTATAGTGAGCAGTTCTTC. Translated, it gives CASSFGLAGAYSEQFF.